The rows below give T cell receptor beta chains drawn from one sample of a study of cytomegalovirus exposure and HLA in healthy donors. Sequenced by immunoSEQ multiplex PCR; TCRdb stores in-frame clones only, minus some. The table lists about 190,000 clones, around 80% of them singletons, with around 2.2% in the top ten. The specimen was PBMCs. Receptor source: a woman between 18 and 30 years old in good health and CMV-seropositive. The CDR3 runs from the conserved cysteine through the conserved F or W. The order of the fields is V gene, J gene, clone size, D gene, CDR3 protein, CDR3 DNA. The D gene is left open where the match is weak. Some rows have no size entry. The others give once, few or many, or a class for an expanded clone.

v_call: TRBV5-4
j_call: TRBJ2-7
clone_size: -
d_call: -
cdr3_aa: CASSQGRGGSYEQYF
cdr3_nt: TGTGCCAGCAGCCAGGGGAGGGGGGGCTCCTACGAGCAGTACTTC

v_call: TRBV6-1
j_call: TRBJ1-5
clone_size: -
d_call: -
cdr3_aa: CASSEVPGQGNQPQHF
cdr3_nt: TGTGCCAGCAGTGAAGTGCCAGGGCAGGGCAATCAGCCCCAGCATTTT

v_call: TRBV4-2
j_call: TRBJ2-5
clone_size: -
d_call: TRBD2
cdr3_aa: CASSQDGLASIQETQYF
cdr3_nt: TGTGCCAGCAGCCAAGACGGACTAGCGAGCATCCAAGAGACCCAGTACTTC

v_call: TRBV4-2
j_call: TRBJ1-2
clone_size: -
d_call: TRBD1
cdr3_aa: CASSQAQTGSYGYTF
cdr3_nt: TGTGCCAGCAGCCAAGCCCAGACAGGGAGCTATGGCTACACCTTC

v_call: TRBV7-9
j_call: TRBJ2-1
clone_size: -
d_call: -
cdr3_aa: CASSLVGGGYGSYNEQFF
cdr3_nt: TGTGCCAGCAGCTTAGTTGGCGGGGGCTACGGCTCCTACAATGAGCAGTTCTTC

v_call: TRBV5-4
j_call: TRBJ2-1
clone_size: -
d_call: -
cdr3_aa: CASSLGRLSYNEQFF
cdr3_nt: TGTGCCAGCAGCTTAGGGAGACTGTCCTACAATGAGCAGTTCTTC

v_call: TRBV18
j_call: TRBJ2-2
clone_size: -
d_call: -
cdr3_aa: CASSPSVSGRSTGELFF
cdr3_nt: TGTGCCAGCTCACCCAGCGTTAGCGGAAGAAGCACCGGGGAGCTGTTTTTT

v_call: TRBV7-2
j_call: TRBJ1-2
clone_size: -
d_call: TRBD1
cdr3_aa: CASSLRTGRKMYGYTF
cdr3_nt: TGTGCCAGCAGCCTAAGGACAGGGCGAAAGATGTATGGCTACACCTTC

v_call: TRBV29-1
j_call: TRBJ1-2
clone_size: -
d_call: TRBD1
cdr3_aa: CSVDIGQDYYGYTF
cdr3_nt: TGCAGCGTTGACATAGGACAGGACTACTATGGCTACACCTTC

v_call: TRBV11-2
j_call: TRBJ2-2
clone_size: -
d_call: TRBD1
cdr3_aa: CASSLGRGLGTGELFF
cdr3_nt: TGTGCCAGCAGCTTAGGCAGGGGGCTAGGTACCGGGGAGCTGTTTTTT

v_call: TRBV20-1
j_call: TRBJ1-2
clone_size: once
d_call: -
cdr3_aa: CSATGYYGYTF
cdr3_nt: TGCAGTGCAACAGGATATTATGGCTACACCTTC

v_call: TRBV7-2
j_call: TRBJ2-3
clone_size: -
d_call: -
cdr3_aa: CASSLGNSMDTQYF
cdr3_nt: TGTGCCAGCAGCTTAGGTAATAGCATGGATACGCAGTATTTT

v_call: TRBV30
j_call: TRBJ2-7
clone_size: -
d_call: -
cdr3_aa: CAWSPVASYPYEQYF
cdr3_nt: TGTGCCTGGAGCCCCGTAGCCAGCTACCCCTACGAGCAGTACTTC